The next 30 T cell receptor beta chains were all read from a single sample in a study of cytomegalovirus exposure and HLA in healthy donors. PCR amplification relied on 60 Vbeta primers (plus 13 Jbeta primers). Clones were read by immunoSEQ multiplex PCR, and TCRdb kept only the in-frame ones, dropping some. Of approximately 140,000 clones listed, approximately 84% are singletons. Sample: PBMCs. These receptors were collected from a woman between 40 and 55 years old in good health and CMV-seronegative.

CDR3 sequence reads: CASSLHGQGYEQYF. In DNA form, the CDR3 reads TGTGCCAGCAGTTTACACGGACAGGGCTACGAGCAGTACTTC. The rearrangement uses TRBV28 and TRBJ2-7, with 8 bases identical to TRBD1. V shed 2 bases and J 3 bases; nucleotides not matched to a gene: 3. Looked up from germline, CDR1 is MDHEN and CDR2 is SYDVKM. The CDR3 totals 14 residues.

The chain is built from TRBV7-9 and TRBJ1-1; D is uncertain. The CDR3 has 12 residues. V was pared by 5 bases and J by 7 bases, with 11 bases between. Germline V CDR1 and CDR2: SEHNR, FQNEAQ (reference sequence). The CDR3 sequence: CASSLDEVEAFF. CDR3 sequence (DNA): TGTGCCAGCAGCCTCGATGAGGTTGAAGCTTTCTTT. Full variable domain (outside the CDR3, taken from reference TRBV7-9 and TRBJ1-1): DTGVSQNPRHKITKRGQNVTFRCDPISEHNRLYWYRQTLGQGPEFLTYFQNEAQLEKSRLLSDRFSAERPKGSFSTLEIQRTEQGDSAMYLCASSLDEVEAFFGQGTRLTVV.

This sequence joins TRBV5-1 and TRBJ1-5; possibly TRBD1 for D (5 bases). From germline, CDR1 is SGHRS and CDR2 YFSETQ. CDR3 size: 13 residues. V shed 4 bases and J shed 5 bases, with 10 bases lying between them. CDR3 loop: CASSPQGDQPQHF. In DNA form, the CDR3 reads TGCGCCAGCAGCCCCCAAGGGGATCAGCCCCAGCATTTT.

This clone was seen a few times. The chain carries TRBV19 and TRBJ1-1, with a weak D call TRBD1 (6 bases). This CDR3 is built from 14 residues. Deletions cut 5 bases from V and 1 base from J, with 11 bases between. Per germline, CDR1 LNHDA and CDR2 SQIVND (reference sequence). The DNA for the CDR3 is TGTGCCAGTAGTCTCCAGGGGACGAACACTGAAGCTTTCTTT. Protein: CASSLQGTNTEAFF. The complete variable domain, with remaining parts taken from reference TRBV19 and TRBJ1-1, reads DGGITQSPKYLFRKEGQNVTLSCEQNLNHDAMYWYRQDPGQGLRLIYYSQIVNDFQKGDIAEGYSVSREKKESFPLTVTSAQKNPTAFYLCASSLQGTNTEAFFGQGTRLTVV.

This clone appeared once. V is TRBV7-2 and J is TRBJ2-7; 8 nucleotides match TRBD2. With V trimmed by 1 base and J by 4 bases, 15 bases remained unmatched. CDR3 size: 18 residues. Per germline, CDR1 SGHTA and CDR2 FQGNSA. For the CDR3, the DNA is TGTGCCAGCAGCTTAGTAGGGTCCGGGGGGGGAAGTAAGTACGAGCAGTACTTC. It translates to CASSLVGSGGGSKYEQYF.

V gene TRBV11-1 combines with J gene TRBJ2-1; 10 nucleotides line up with TRBD2. Germline loops: CDR1 SGHAT, CDR2 FQDESV (reference sequence). The CDR3 contains 16 residues. Germline trimming cut 5 bases from V and 8 bases from J; bases unmatched to any gene: 12. The CDR3 reads CASSPWASGSTHEQFF. The CDR3, as DNA: TGTGCCAGCAGCCCCTGGGCTAGCGGGAGTACCCATGAGCAGTTCTTC.

This sequence joins TRBV18 and TRBJ1-2; 9 bases map to TRBD1. Trimming cost V 2 bases and J 2 bases; bases outside gene matches: 6. Germline-derived CDR1 and CDR2 are KGHSH and LQKENI. CDR3 length: 16 amino acids. The CDR3 reads CASSPSTGGVNYGYTF. As DNA, the CDR3 is TGTGCCAGCTCACCATCGACAGGGGGGGTGAACTATGGCTACACCTTC.

This chain links TRBV29-1 with TRBJ1-4; 7 nucleotides align to TRBD1. V shed 6 bases, J shed 7 bases, and the junction held 11 bases outside the gene matches. Germline CDR1 SQVTM, CDR2 ANQGSEA. The CDR3 loop spans 14 amino acids. The DNA for the CDR3 is TGCAGCGTCGACGGGACAGCGGGGGGTGAAAAACTGTTTTTT. This sequence encodes CSVDGTAGGEKLFF.

V is TRBV19 and J is TRBJ1-1; possible D gene TRBD1, 5 bases. Per the germline V gene, CDR1 is LNHDA and CDR2 is SQIVND (reference sequence). Trimming stripped 0 bases from V and 1 base from J, with 12 bases between. This CDR3 spans 16 amino acids. CDR3 DNA sequence: TGTGCCAGTAGTATAGAGTCGGCGGGACCGAACACTGAAGCTTTCTTT. Translating it yields CASSIESAGPNTEAFF. Filled out from reference TRBV19 and TRBJ1-1, the complete variable domain reads DGGITQSPKYLFRKEGQNVTLSCEQNLNHDAMYWYRQDPGQGLRLIYYSQIVNDFQKGDIAEGYSVSREKKESFPLTVTSAQKNPTAFYLCASSIESAGPNTEAFFGQGTRLTVV.

The V gene is TRBV9, the J gene TRBJ2-3, with D maybe TRBD2 (6 bases). The CDR3 has 16 residues. Germline lookup yields CDR1 SGDLS and CDR2 YYNGEE. The V and J ends lost 2 bases and 0 bases respectively, with 13 bases between them. The CDR3 region is CASSVSDGTSTDTQYF. DNA for the CDR3: TGTGCCAGCAGCGTTTCTGACGGGACTAGCACAGATACGCAGTATTTT.

This rearrangement joins TRBV19 to TRBJ2-3, with 8 bases lining up with TRBD2. The CDR3 totals 15 residues. Germline V lookup: CDR1 LNHDA, CDR2 SQIVND (reference sequence). Trimming at V came to 7 bases and at J to 3 bases, leaving 9 bases not matched to a gene. CDR3 nucleotide sequence: TGTGCCAGTAAGAGAGGACTAGCTTTTACAGATACGCAGTATTTT. Residues: CASKRGLAFTDTQYF.

The chain links TRBV5-7 to TRBJ1-1; no definite D call. TRBV5-7 is annotated as an ORF whose role is uncertain. The CDR3 covers 15 residues. Trimming removed 5 bases at V and 5 bases at J, with 19 bases between. The CDR3: CASSFHYRRMTEAFF. The DNA for the CDR3 is TGTGCCAGCAGTTTCCATTACCGGAGGATGACTGAAGCTTTCTTT.

This sequence joins TRBV5-1 and TRBJ1-5; no clear D gene. Trimming stripped 1 base from V and 0 bases from J, with 8 bases between. CDR3 size: 15 residues. The germline CDR1 and CDR2 sequences are SGHRS and YFSETQ. CDR3 loop: CASSLNSHSNQPQHF. In DNA form, the CDR3 reads TGCGCCAGCAGCTTGAACAGTCATAGCAATCAGCCCCAGCATTTT. Using reference TRBV5-1 and TRBJ1-5 for the parts outside the CDR3, the full variable domain is KAGVTQTPRYLIKTRGQQVTLSCSPISGHRSVSWYQQTPGQGLQFLFEYFSETQRNKGNFPGRFSGRQFSNSRSEMNVSTLELGDSALYLCASSLNSHSNQPQHFGDGTRLSIL.

This sequence joins TRBV18 and TRBJ2-7, with D possibly matching TRBD1 (6 bases). Germline CDR1 is KGHSH and CDR2 is LQKENI. The CDR3 totals 17 residues. Trimming removed 5 bases from V and 2 bases from J, with 22 bases in between. The CDR3 DNA is TGTGCCAGCTCAGTGGGGGCGGCCGGCACACCTGCCTACGAGCAGTACTTC. Encoded protein: CASSVGAAGTPAYEQYF.

V and J are TRBV6-4 and TRBJ1-1; D is perhaps TRBD1 (5 bases). With 2 bases removed from V and 9 bases from J, the gap between germline ends came to 16 bases. The CDR3 has 14 residues. Germline CDR1 MRHNA, CDR2 SNTAGT. For the CDR3, the DNA is TGTGCCAGCAGTGACACAATTGGGGCAGCTCAAGCTTTCTTT. This encodes CASSDTIGAAQAFF.

The chain carries TRBV12-5 and TRBJ2-5; maybe TRBD2 (6 bases). Germline CDR1 is LGHNT and CDR2 is FRNRAP. This CDR3 has 17 residues. Deletions cut 2 bases from V and 2 bases from J, with 18 bases between. For the CDR3, the DNA is TGTGCTAGTGGTTTGTCCTTGGGAGGTAGATCACAAGAGACCCAGTACTTC. Amino acid sequence: CASGLSLGGRSQETQYF.

The CDR3 DNA sequence: TGTGCCAGCAGGACTAGTGGGGGGATCGAAGCTTTCTTT. Translated: CASRTSGGIEAFF. The rearrangement uses TRBV27 and TRBJ1-1; D is perhaps TRBD1 (5 bases). This CDR3 contains 13 residues. V was clipped by 6 bases and J by 8 bases, with 16 bases between them. Germline loops: CDR1 MNHEY, CDR2 SMNVEV (reference sequence).

This clone was seen repeatedly, ten times or more. The rearrangement uses TRBV28 and TRBJ1-1; no definite D call. The CDR3 has 12 residues. Looked up from germline, CDR1 is MDHEN and CDR2 is SYDVKM. Deletions cut 1 base from V and 3 bases from J, with 3 bases between. As DNA, the CDR3 is TGTGCCAGCAGTTTATCGGACACTGAAGCTTTCTTT. It specifies CASSLSDTEAFF.

The V gene is TRBV19, the J gene TRBJ1-3; D unclear. Looked up from germline, CDR1 is LNHDA and CDR2 is SQIVND (reference sequence). The CDR3 loop spans 16 amino acids. The germline V and J ends were trimmed by 5 bases and 0 bases, with 14 bases remaining between them. CDR3 sequence reads: CASSLTRMSSGNTIYF. The CDR3 DNA follows: TGTGCCAGTAGTCTCACGCGTATGTCCTCTGGAAACACCATATATTTT.

The chain is built from TRBV9 and TRBJ2-7, with D tentatively TRBD2 (5 bases). Germline V gives CDR1 SGDLS, CDR2 YYNGEE. V lost 0 bases and J lost 7, with 11 bases in between. The CDR3 contains 13 residues. The CDR3: CASSVGTREEQYF. CDR3 in DNA: TGTGCCAGCAGCGTAGGGACCCGGGAAGAGCAGTACTTC. Using reference TRBV9 and TRBJ2-7 for the parts outside the CDR3, the full variable domain is DSGVTQTPKHLITATGQRVTLRCSPRSGDLSVYWYQQSLDQGLQFLIQYYNGEERAKGNILERFSAQQFPDLHSELNLSSLELGDSALYFCASSVGTREEQYFGPGTRLTVT.

This clone was observed a few times. The chain carries TRBV29-1 and TRBJ2-3; 7 nucleotides line up with TRBD2. Germline trimming cut 7 bases from V and 4 bases from J; bases unmatched to any gene: 5. Germline V gene data show CDR1 as SQVTM and CDR2 as ANQGSEA. This CDR3 is built from 12 residues. The DNA for the CDR3 is TGCAGCGGCGGGAGAGGTGCAGATACGCAGTATTTT. This translates into CSGGRGADTQYF.

CDR3 sequence: CASRPVTSNTGELFF. The CDR3 nucleotides read TGTGCCAGCAGACCCGTGACATCCAACACCGGGGAGCTGTTTTTT. The rearrangement links TRBV6-5 to TRBJ2-2; D ambiguous. This CDR3 has 15 amino acids. CDR1 MNHEY and CDR2 SVGAGI come from the germline V gene. Trimming stripped 6 bases from V and 2 bases from J, with 13 bases between.

The chain combines TRBV11-1 with TRBJ2-3, with 8 bases identical to TRBD1. CDR3 length equals 15 residues. Germline assignment: CDR1 SGHAT and CDR2 FQDESV (reference sequence). V lost 6 bases to trimming and J lost 1 base; unmatched junction nucleotides: 6. The CDR3 sequence: CASRGQGAGTDTQYF. DNA for the CDR3: TGTGCCAGCAGAGGACAGGGAGCGGGCACAGATACGCAGTATTTT.

This clone was detected a few times. The chain links TRBV2 to TRBJ1-1, with 10 nucleotides matching TRBD1. Germline V CDR1 and CDR2: SNHLY, FYNNEI. Germline trimming cut 10 bases from V and 4 bases from J; bases unmatched to any gene: 18. The CDR3 extends over 17 amino acids. CDR3 nucleotide sequence: TGTGCCACCCGAAGGACCGAGACAGGGGGCGCTGGCACTGAAGCTTTCTTT. It is translated as CATRRTETGGAGTEAFF.

The V and J genes are TRBV19 and TRBJ2-3, with 8 bases matching TRBD2. J lost 0 bases, V lost 4 bases, and 21 bases had no gene match. Germline V lookup: CDR1 LNHDA, CDR2 SQIVND (reference sequence). This CDR3 spans 21 amino acids. CDR3 protein: CASSTPRAGGSGSESTDTQYF. The CDR3 DNA reads as TGTGCCAGTAGTACCCCCCGGGCGGGAGGTTCGGGGTCCGAGAGCACAGATACGCAGTATTTT.

This clone was detected a few times. The rearrangement joins TRBV19 to TRBJ2-5, with 9 bases fitting TRBD1. TRBJ2-7 matches the DNA end more closely, so the J call is doubtful. The V gene's germline CDR1 is LNHDA and CDR2 SQIVND (reference sequence). The CDR3 is 15 residues long. CDR3 in DNA: TGTGCCAGCAACCTCCGGGACAGGGACTCCTACGAGCAGTACTTC. As protein: CASNLRDRDSYEQYF.

The chain carries TRBV30 and TRBJ2-2, with D unclear. The V gene lost 2 bases and the J gene lost 7 bases, with 8 bases spanning the gap. Germline lookup yields CDR1 GTSNPN and CDR2 SVGIG (reference sequence). This CDR3 contains 12 residues. CDR3 protein: CAWSSSYGELFF. DNA of the CDR3: TGTGCCTGGAGTTCCTCCTACGGGGAGCTGTTTTTT.

The chain couples TRBV2 to TRBJ2-7, with TRBD2 matching 8 bases. The CDR3 runs 15 residues. Germline values: CDR1 SNHLY, CDR2 FYNNEI. Trimming took 5 bases from V and 4 from J; bases not matched to a gene: 10. CDR3 sequence (DNA): TGTGCCAGCAGTACAGGATTAGCGGGACCTTACGAGCAGTACTTC. Amino acids: CASSTGLAGPYEQYF.

The genes are TRBV15 and TRBJ1-5; TRBD1 might be the D (5 bases). The CDR3 length is 15 residues. Trimming removed 3 bases at V and 5 bases at J, with 14 bases between. CDR1 is LNHNV and CDR2 is YYDKDF in the germline V gene (reference sequence). In DNA form, the CDR3 reads TGTGCCACCAGCAGGACTCAGGGAAGCCATCAGCCCCAGCATTTT. This gives the protein CATSRTQGSHQPQHF.

This clone has just a few counts. The V call is TRBV27, the J call TRBJ1-1; maybe TRBD1 (5 bases). Trimming left V 4 bases short and J 6 bases short, with 21 bases between. CDR3 length: 16 amino acids. The germline V gene has CDR1 MNHEY and CDR2 SMNVEV (reference sequence). The CDR3 nucleotides are TGTGCCAGCAGTTCCACAGGACCGATCCGGAGACCTGAAGCTTTCTTT. This translates into CASSSTGPIRRPEAFF.